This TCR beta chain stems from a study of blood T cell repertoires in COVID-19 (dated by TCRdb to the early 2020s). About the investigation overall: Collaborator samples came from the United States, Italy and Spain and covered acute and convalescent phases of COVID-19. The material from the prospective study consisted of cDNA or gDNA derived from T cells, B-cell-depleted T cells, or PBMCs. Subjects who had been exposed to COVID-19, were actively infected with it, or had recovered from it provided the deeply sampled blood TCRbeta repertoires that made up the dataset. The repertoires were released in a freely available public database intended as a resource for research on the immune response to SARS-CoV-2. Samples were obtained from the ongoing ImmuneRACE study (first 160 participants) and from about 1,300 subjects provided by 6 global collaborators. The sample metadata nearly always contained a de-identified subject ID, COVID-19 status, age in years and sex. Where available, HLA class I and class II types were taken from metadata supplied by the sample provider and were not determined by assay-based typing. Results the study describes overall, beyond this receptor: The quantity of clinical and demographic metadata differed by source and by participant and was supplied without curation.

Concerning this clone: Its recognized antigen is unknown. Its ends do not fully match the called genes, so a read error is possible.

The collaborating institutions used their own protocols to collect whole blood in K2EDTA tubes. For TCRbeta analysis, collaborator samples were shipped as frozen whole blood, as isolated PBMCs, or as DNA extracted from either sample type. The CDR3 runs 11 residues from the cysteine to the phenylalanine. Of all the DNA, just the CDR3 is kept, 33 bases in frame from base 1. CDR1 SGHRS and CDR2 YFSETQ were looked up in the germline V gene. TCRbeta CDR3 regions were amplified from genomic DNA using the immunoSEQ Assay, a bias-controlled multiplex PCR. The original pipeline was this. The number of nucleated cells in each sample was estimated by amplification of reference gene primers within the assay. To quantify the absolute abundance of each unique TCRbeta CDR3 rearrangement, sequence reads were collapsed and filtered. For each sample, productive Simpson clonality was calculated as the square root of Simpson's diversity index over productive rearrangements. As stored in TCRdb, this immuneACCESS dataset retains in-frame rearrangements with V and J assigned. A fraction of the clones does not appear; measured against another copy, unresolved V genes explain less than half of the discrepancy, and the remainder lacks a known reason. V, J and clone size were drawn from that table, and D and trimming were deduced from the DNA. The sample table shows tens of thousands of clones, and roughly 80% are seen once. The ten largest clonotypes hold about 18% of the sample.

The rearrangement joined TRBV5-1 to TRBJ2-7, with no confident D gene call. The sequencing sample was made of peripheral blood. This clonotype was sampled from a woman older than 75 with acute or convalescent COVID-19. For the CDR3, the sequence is CASSVGELLFF. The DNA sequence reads TGCGCCAGCAGCGTCGGAGAGCTCCTTTTCTTC. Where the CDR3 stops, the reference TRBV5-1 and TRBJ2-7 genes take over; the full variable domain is KAGVTQTPRYLIKTRGQQVTLSCSPISGHRSVSWYQQTPGQGLQFLFEYFSETQRNKGNFPGRFSGRQFSNSRSEMNVSTLELGDSALYLCASSVGELLFFGPGTRLTVT.